The clone carrying this TCR beta chain was observed a handful of times. Its target is unknown. The sample originates from a study of blood T cells in healthy people across ages. General observations from the study: In the absence of known donor CMV status, changes in expanded clonotypes were possibly confounded. Fewer expanded clones and more diversity marked long-lived versus aged donors.

With a J-beta primer mix and a sample-barcoded 5' primer, a second PCR ran about 7 to 12 cycles. One entry per CDR3 protein, called by TCRdb with MiXCR from the 5' RACE reads. The table shows about 1,400,000 distinct CDR3 sequences, with 40% to 50% occurring only once. Trimming at V came to 7 bases and at J to 0 bases, leaving 7 bases not matched to a gene. The CDR3 extends over 15 amino acids. CDR1 MNHEY and CDR2 SVGAGI come from the germline V gene. This TCR was recovered from a woman in her late teens or twenties in good health. Sequenced sample: blood. The chain employs TRBV6-5 and TRBJ2-7; TRBD1 agrees at 9 bases. CDR3 DNA: TGTGCCAGCACCACCGGACAGGGGTTCTCCTACGAGCAGTACTTC. Encoded protein: CASTTGQGFSYEQYF.